The text below deals with one TCR beta chain. The time point was: blood 2 weeks post-SBRT. Treatment meaning: 15 Gy SBRT to primary tumor, nephrectomy 4 weeks later. The data were taken from a study of radiation and T cells in renal cell carcinoma. At the level of the study: Nephrectomy followed 15 Gy stereotactic body radiation by 4 weeks.

Germline-derived CDR1 and CDR2 are KGHSH and LQKENI. The V and J ends lost 3 bases and 6 bases, in that order; junction bases with no gene match: 13. The CDR3 extends over 17 amino acids. TCRdb's table, derived via immunoSEQ multiplex PCR, lists solely in-frame clones and lacks some. This sample yields approximately 120,000 clones, of which 81% are seen a single time; approximately 5% belongs to the top ten. This specimen consisted of blood, obtained from a patient whose treatment included radiotherapy and nephrectomy. This rearrangement joins TRBV18 to TRBJ2-2; 7 bases align to TRBD1. The clonotype originates from a man aged 50 or older with renal cell carcinoma. The CDR3 spells CASSPKPRQGGSGELFF. The CDR3 DNA sequence: TGTGCCAGCTCACCCAAACCGAGACAGGGTGGCTCCGGGGAGCTGTTTTTT. The full variable domain, rest sourced from reference TRBV18 and TRBJ2-2, is NAGVMQNPRHLVRRRGQEARLRCSPMKGHSHVYWYRQLPEEGLKFMVYLQKENIIDESGMPKERFSAEFPKEGPSILRIQQVVRGDSAAYFCASSPKPRQGGSGELFFGEGSRLTVL.